This record looks at one TCR beta chain sequence and its context. This entry belongs to a study of blood T cells in healthy people across ages. The use of a sample-barcoded 5' primer and a J-beta primer mix characterized a second PCR of about 7 to 12 cycles. TCRdb reprocessed the 5' RACE reads with MiXCR, giving one entry per CDR3 protein. The sample yields about 620,000 distinct CDR3 sequences, around 52% seen once. The sample taken for sequencing was blood. The TCR comes from a woman of 80 years or more in good health.

The CDR3 spells CASSLVGTGRNLSEQYF. CDR3 nucleotide sequence: TGTGCCAGCAGCCTAGTAGGGACAGGGAGAAACTTGTCGGAGCAGTACTTC. The chain joins TRBV9 to TRBJ2-7; 9 bases agree with TRBD1. In germline, CDR1 is SGDLS, CDR2 YYNGEE. With V trimmed by 4 bases and J by 7 bases, 18 bases remained unmatched. This CDR3 spans 17 amino acids.